This T cell receptor beta chain was obtained from a study of OX40 agonist ivuxolimab in advanced cancers. The study in broad terms: The costimulatory receptor OX40 (CD134) was targeted by ivuxolimab, a fully human IgG2 agonistic monoclonal antibody. Intravenous ivuxolimab was administered to patients every 2 weeks at six dose levels: 0.01, 0.1, 0.3, 1.5, 3 and 10 mg/kg. Of the approximately 54 patients in dose escalation, about 20 had hepatocellular carcinoma, approximately 15 had melanoma, 9 had renal cell carcinoma and 9 had head and neck cancer. The dose-escalation cohort was roughly 83% male with a mean age of roughly 62 years, ranging from 23 to 79. Patients were allowed to have had prior anti-PD-1, anti-PD-L1 or anti-CTLA-4 therapy, and roughly 40% of the dose-escalation patients had been treated with checkpoint inhibitors. Partial responses occurred in three dose-escalation patients: two with cutaneous melanoma and one with hepatocellular carcinoma. The point of sequencing TCRbeta in the periphery was to test whether ivuxolimab changed TCR sequence diversity and drove clonal T-cell expansion. The paper covers the monotherapy dose-escalation part of the phase I ivuxolimab trial, which included N ≈ 50 patients. The paper's findings and limits, for the study overall: In the 0.1-3.0 mg/kg groups, partial responders were among the patients with the lowest normalized peripheral clonal expansion, particularly in CD8+ T cells. At doses of 0.1 to 3.0 mg/kg, clonal expansion of both CD4+ and CD8+ blood T cells was observed from baseline to week 6. Low levels of normalized T-cell clonal expansion were also seen in some nonresponding patients. After ivuxolimab, more expanded clones were found on average in CD8+ T cells than in CD4+ T cells. Which antigens the clonally expanded peripheral T cells were specific for was not determined.

Genomic DNA was isolated from the sorted cells so that the TCRbeta CDR3 region could be sequenced. The immunoSEQ Assay was used for sequencing of TCRbeta CDR3 regions. TCRdb carries this immuneACCESS record with in-frame sequences only. Its versions omit some clonotypes, under half of them owing to an unresolved V gene in the studies checked, with the rest unexplained. A total of tens of thousands of clones appear in this sample, 65% to 90% of them only once. Less than 0.75% of the sample goes to the ten largest clones. A note on this clone: There is no known antigen for this receptor. Per-nucleotide qualities are absent, and no much larger clonotype sits a single base away.

The trial excluded patients who had a history of autoimmune disease or were on systemic immunosuppression. In every dose cohort, peripheral blood was drawn for TCR sequencing at baseline, cycle 4 day 1, and cycle 7 day 1. Samples were obtained from an open-label, multicenter, first-in-human phase I dose-escalation trial of ivuxolimab. The trial enrolled adults with locally advanced or metastatic head and neck squamous cell, hepatocellular, melanoma or renal cell carcinoma. Before TCR sequencing, CD4+ T cells and CD8+ T cells from peripheral blood were sorted into separate populations. There are 11 amino acids in the CDR3, from cysteine to phenylalanine inclusive. The read is trimmed to its CDR3 DNA, 33 bases read in frame from base 1. The junction carries 6 bases between V and J, which are trimmed by 6 bases and 4 bases respectively. The germline V gene (reference sequence) provides CDR1 LNHDA and CDR2 SQIVND.

The sequenced sample was CD4+ or CD8+ T cells sorted from blood, obtained in a trial of the OX40 agonist ivuxolimab. The source is an adult with an advanced solid tumor such as melanoma, head and neck, liver or kidney cancer. The chain links TRBV19 with TRBJ2-5, with an unclear D gene assignment. The bases are TGTGCCAGTAGCGATGGAGAGACCCAGTACTTC. This encodes CASSDGETQYF.